This entry features one TCR beta chain sequence. As yet, its antigen is unknown. V lost 11 bases to trimming and J lost 1 base, with 11 bases between them. The CDR3 has 12 residues. The sample comes from a study of T-cell memory formation after mild COVID-19. As for the study in general: Largely donor-specific sequence clusters came from a couple of donors.

General study results and limits: Second-wave clones peaking on day 37 lacked confirmed SARS-CoV-2 specificity. CD4+ clones that contracted lay mainly in CM and EM; CD8+ ones lay in EMRA.

In TCRdb, the 5' RACE reads were re-called with MiXCR into one record per CDR3 protein. The sample has about 250,000 distinct CDR3 sequences, roughly 17% seen once. What was sequenced was PBMCs or a T cell subset sorted from them (not recorded which). The TCR comes from a young man who had mild COVID-19 (a few samples of this study predate the infection). Cell type and time point are not known. The V gene is TRBV23-1, the J gene TRBJ2-5, with a tentative D call TRBD2 (6 bases). TRBV23-1 qualifies as an ORF whose function is uncertain. The CDR3: CAPLGGQETQYF. In DNA form, the CDR3 reads TGCGCCCCCCTCGGGGGCCAAGAGACCCAGTACTTC.